The T cell receptor beta chain described here comes from a study of shared clonotypes between healthy human individuals. Notes on the study in general: It was the non-shared clonotypes that had lower generation probabilities than clonotypes shared by all four donors. Though the depth was large, rarefaction showed that sorted-subset sequencing was incomplete.

Every contributor of samples was a Caucasian grown-up residing in Nashville, Tennessee. CD45RA-negative memory and CD45RA+ naive subsets were split from the CD4+ cells. TCRdb's copy holds only in-frame clones and misses some; the assay was immunoSEQ multiplex PCR. The data hold roughly 2.6 million clones, with roughly nine tenths observed a single time. The CDR3 has 14 residues. Germline CDR1 ENHRY, CDR2 SYGVKD. V was clipped by 6 bases and J by 1 base, with 12 bases between them. This clone has a single count. The antigen is unknown. The specimen was naive CD4+ T cells sorted from blood. Stated subset: CD45RA+ positively selected. The genes are TRBV10-3 and TRBJ1-2; D ambiguous. This receptor was obtained from a man between 18 and 35 years old in good health. Here the CDR3 reads CAISQSWVNYGYTF. The CDR3 DNA sequence: TGTGCCATCAGCCAGTCGTGGGTTAACTATGGCTACACCTTC.